Below are 8 T cell receptor beta chains sequenced from a single sample in a study of blood T cell repertoires in COVID-19 (dated by TCRdb to 2020 to 2022). Preparation of the library involved the immunoSEQ multiplex PCR assay. Held by TCRdb, this immuneACCESS table contains in-frame sequences only and omits some clones. Under half of the omission traces to an unresolved V gene where checked; the cause of the rest is unknown. Across this sample there are 250,000 to 350,000 clones, with around 88% seen only once. 5.5% to 7% of the sample rests with the top ten. The sequencing sample was made of PBMCs or T cells enriched from blood (not recorded which). The receptors here all came from a woman in her forties who had recovered from COVID-19.

The chain is built from TRBV4-1 and TRBJ1-4; D remains ambiguous. The CDR3 runs to 16 residues. Looked up from germline, CDR1 is MGHRA and CDR2 is YSYEKL. Between the trimmed V and J ends, which lost 4 bases and 0 bases, there was a span of 12 bases. This chain's CDR3 is CASSRHDGATNEKLFF. CDR3 nucleotide sequence: TGCGCCAGCAGCCGTCACGACGGGGCAACTAATGAAAAACTGTTTTTT.

V gene TRBV6-5 combines with J gene TRBJ2-1; unclear D gene. Per germline, CDR1 MNHEY and CDR2 SVGAGI. The CDR3 runs 15 residues. V lost 6 bases to trimming and J lost 4 bases, with 16 bases between them. The CDR3 bases are TGTGCCAGCAGGACCCCAAGAGGCAGATACAATGAGCAGTTCTTC. The encoded protein is CASRTPRGRYNEQFF.

Turning to this clone: Other nucleotide sequences in the sample specify the same CDR3. This chain uses TRBV7-9 with TRBJ1-5, with TRBD1 matching over 7 bases. Trimming removed 5 bases from V and 4 bases from J; junction bases left unmatched: 5. Germline V gene lookup returns CDR1 SEHNR and CDR2 FQNEAQ (reference sequence). This CDR3 has 14 amino acids. The CDR3 bases are TGTGCCAGCAGCCGACAGGGTTCTAATCAGCCCCAGCATTTT. Amino acids: CASSRQGSNQPQHF. Filled out from reference TRBV7-9 and TRBJ1-5, the complete variable domain reads DTGVSQNPRHKITKRGQNVTFRCDPISEHNRLYWYRQTLGQGPEFLTYFQNEAQLEKSRLLSDRFSAERPKGSFSTLEIQRTEQGDSAMYLCASSRQGSNQPQHFGDGTRLSIL.

The chain is built from TRBV6-4 and TRBJ2-5; TRBD2 matches 7 bases. The CDR3 has 14 residues. The V gene end was trimmed by 4 bases and the J gene end by 2 bases; junction bases not matched to a gene: 4. Germline V gene data show CDR1 as MRHNA and CDR2 as SNTAGT. Written as DNA, the CDR3 is TGTGCCAGCAGTGGGCGAGCGGGGCAAGAGACCCAGTACTTC. Its protein product is CASSGRAGQETQYF.

The chain joins TRBV3-1 (or the pseudogene TRBV3-2) to TRBJ2-1, with 7 positions matching TRBD1. The germline CDR1 and CDR2 sequences are LGHDT and YNNKEL (reference sequence). Losses at the gene ends were 5 bases for V and 8 bases for J; bases not matched to a gene: 6. CDR3 length: 13 residues. CDR3 DNA: TGTGCCAGCAGCAGACAGGGAAACGATGAGCAGTTCTTC. Protein sequence: CASSRQGNDEQFF.

This chain connects TRBV18 to TRBJ1-1, with 7 nucleotides matching TRBD1. The CDR3 sequence is 13 residues long. With 3 bases clipped from V and 6 bases from J, the junction kept 4 bases outside the gene matches. CDR1 KGHSH and CDR2 LQKENI come from the germline V gene. CDR3 nucleotides: TGTGCCAGCTCACCGGACAGGTATCCTGAAGCTTTCTTT. It is translated as CASSPDRYPEAFF.

The rearrangement uses TRBV10-3 and TRBJ2-7; 12 nucleotides line up with TRBD1. The length of the CDR3 is 16 residues. In germline, CDR1 is ENHRY, CDR2 SYGVKD. J was trimmed by 1 base and V by 4 bases; bases with no gene match: 5. The CDR3 DNA sequence: TGTGCCATCAGTGGCAGGGACAGGGGGCAGTCCTACGAGCAGTACTTC. It yields the protein CAISGRDRGQSYEQYF.

DNA of the CDR3: TGTGCCAGCAGCAAGAGGGCGGAGGGACAGTCCTCCTACGAGCAGTACTTC. This sequence encodes CASSKRAEGQSSYEQYF. The chain combines TRBV21-1 with TRBJ2-7; TRBD1 is the table's D call and was not checked against the DNA. TRBV21-1 is reported as a pseudogene. The CDR3 runs 17 residues.